The 3 T cell receptor beta chains presented below share a single source sample, sequenced in a study of shared clonotypes between healthy human individuals. The assay was immunoSEQ multiplex PCR, and TCRdb's table has in-frame clones only and misses some. The sample records over 95,000 clones, about 45% being singletons. The specimen sequenced was PBMCs. These receptors were collected from a woman aged 40 to 49 in good health. Some clones in this sample may be carry-over from other donors' samples.

This clone was seen once. A far larger clone differs by one base, so this is likely a read error. The V call is TRBV7-9, the J call TRBJ2-7, with D tentatively TRBD1 (7 bases). The CDR3 runs 16 residues. CDR1 is SEHNR and CDR2 is FQNEAQ in the germline V gene (reference sequence). CDR3 sequence: CASSSPRGTAIYGQYF. CDR3 nucleotide sequence: TGTGCCAGCAGCTCCCCCCGGGGGACAGCTATCTACGGGCAGTACTTC. The full variable domain, its missing parts supplied by reference TRBV7-9 and TRBJ2-7, is DTGVSQNPRHKITKRGQNVTFRCDPISEHNRLYWYRQTLGQGPEFLTYFQNEAQLEKSRLLSDRFSAERPKGSFSTLEIQRTEQGDSAMYLCASSSPRGTAIYGQYFGPGTRLTVT.

This chain links TRBV7-3 with TRBJ2-3, with D perhaps TRBD2 (5 bases). The V gene lost 4 bases and the J gene lost 4 bases, with 15 bases spanning the gap. This CDR3 comprises 15 residues. Germline V lookup: CDR1 SGHTA, CDR2 FQGTGA. CDR3 protein: CASSSRGERADTQYF. CDR3 sequence (DNA): TGTGCCAGCAGCTCTCGTGGGGAGAGGGCAGATACGCAGTATTTT. Full variable domain (missing parts from reference TRBV7-3 and TRBJ2-3): GAGVSQTPSNKVTEKGKYVELRCDPISGHTALYWYRQSLGQGPEFLIYFQGTGAADDSGLPNDRFFAVRPEGSVSTLKIQRTERGDSAVYLCASSSRGERADTQYFGPGTRLTVL.

This chain connects TRBV4-3 to TRBJ2-1, with a weak D call TRBD2 (6 bases). Germline values: CDR1 LGHNA, CDR2 YSLEER. The CDR3 runs 14 residues. Trimming took off 3 bases at V and 6 bases at J, with 12 bases between the two ends. The CDR3: CASSHVRELNEQFF. The CDR3, as DNA: TGCGCCAGCAGCCACGTCCGGGAGCTCAATGAGCAGTTCTTC.